The 23 T cell receptor beta chains given below trace back to one sample, sequenced in a study of beta chain features in type 1 diabetes. Every bit of the isolated RNA underwent reverse transcription, so sequencing read expressed TCRB transcripts. Profiling relied on immunoSEQ multiplex PCR, and the TCRdb table lists in-frame clones only, not all of them. The table records under 400,000 clones, roughly 12% of them present only once. The material sequenced was naive CD4+ T cells from blood. The receptors were sampled from a man aged 18 to 35 in good health.

The chain carries TRBV30 and TRBJ1-6, with D possibly being TRBD1 (6 bases). The length of the CDR3 is 13 residues. The germline CDR1 and CDR2 sequences are GTSNPN and SVGIG (reference sequence). Trimming removed 5 bases from V and 7 bases from J, with 12 bases in between. The CDR3 coding sequence is TGTGCCTGGGAGGGGGTCGAGAATTCACCCCTCCACTTT. This sequence encodes CAWEGVENSPLHF.

The CDR3 nucleotides are TGCAGCGTTGTAAGGACAGGCGGATCTTATGGCTACACCTTC. Protein sequence: CSVVRTGGSYGYTF. The gene calls are TRBV29-1 and TRBJ1-2; 7 bases are shared with TRBD1. V lost 4 bases, J lost 5 bases, and 10 bases stayed unmatched. Germline lookup yields CDR1 SQVTM and CDR2 ANQGSEA. The CDR3 runs 14 residues.

V and J are TRBV6-1 and TRBJ2-7, with D possibly matching TRBD1 (6 bases). Germline CDR1 is MNHNS and CDR2 is SASEGT. The CDR3 covers 16 residues. Trimming cost V 4 bases and J 5 bases, with 21 bases left between them. The CDR3 bases are TGTGCCAGCAGTGCACCGGGACAACCGATCGTGAACGAGCAGTACTTC. This translates into CASSAPGQPIVNEQYF.

This clone has a handful of counts. The CDR3 DNA reads as TGTGCCAGTAGTCAGGGGCCGAGTACTGAAGCTTTCTTT. It yields the protein CASSQGPSTEAFF. V and J are TRBV19 and TRBJ1-1; perhaps TRBD1 as D (6 bases). The CDR3 spans 13 residues. V lost 5 bases and J 5 bases, leaving 12 bases between the germline ends. CDR1 and CDR2 (germline): LNHDA, SQIVND (reference sequence).

This clone was detected only a few times. The chain employs TRBV5-4 and TRBJ2-3, with 12 bases fitting TRBD2. CDR1 is SGHNT and CDR2 is YYREEE in the germline V gene (reference sequence). V lost 0 bases, J lost 4 bases, and 3 bases stayed unmatched. This CDR3 region has 16 residues. The CDR3 DNA is TGTGCCAGCAGCTTGGGACTAGCGGGGGTGGCAGATACGCAGTATTTT. The encoded protein is CASSLGLAGVADTQYF.

This clone was seen more than once but under ten times. The chain links TRBV28 to TRBJ1-1; D is uncertain. With 8 bases removed from V and 1 base from J, the gap between germline ends came to 8 bases. This CDR3 comprises 12 residues. The germline CDR1 and CDR2 sequences are MDHEN and SYDVKM. This CDR3 is CASYGGNTEAFF. CDR3 coding DNA: TGTGCCAGCTATGGAGGGAACACTGAAGCTTTCTTT.

In DNA form, the CDR3 reads TGTGCCAGCAGTTACAGACAGGGGGACGAGCAGTACTTC. Its translation is CASSYRQGDEQYF. The V and J genes are TRBV6-5 and TRBJ2-7; TRBD1 aligns across 9 bases. The CDR3 is made up of 13 amino acids. CDR1 is MNHEY and CDR2 is SVGAGI in the germline V gene. After removal of 2 bases from V and 5 bases from J, the junction contained 1 base not matched to a gene.

This chain connects TRBV5-4 to TRBJ2-1, with no clear D. In germline, CDR1 is SGHNT, CDR2 YYREEE (reference sequence). Between the trimmed V and J ends, which lost 0 bases and 3 bases, there was a span of 10 bases. The length of the CDR3 is 15 residues. The CDR3 nucleotides are TGTGCCAGCAGCTTGGAGCGACTTATCTACAATGAGCAGTTCTTC. This sequence encodes CASSLERLIYNEQFF.

A few counts support this clone. This chain uses TRBV6-6 with TRBJ1-2, with D possibly matching TRBD1 (5 bases). V shed 9 bases and J shed 8 bases, with 13 bases lying between them. The CDR3 has 11 amino acids. CDR1 is MNHNY and CDR2 is SVGAGI in the germline V gene (reference sequence). The CDR3 DNA reads as TGTGCCAGTCAGTGGGGCGGCGGCTACACCTTC. This codes for CASQWGGGYTF.

The chain joins TRBV18 to TRBJ2-5, with a weak D call TRBD1 (5 bases). Germline CDR1 and CDR2: KGHSH and LQKENI. The CDR3 length is 14 residues. V was clipped by 1 base and J by 4 bases, with 10 bases between them. DNA for the CDR3: TGTGCCAGCTCACCACTCCCAGGGCGAGAGACCCAGTACTTC. Translation gives CASSPLPGRETQYF.

This clone was seen a few times. The same CDR3 can be traced to other DNA sequences in this sample. The chain joins TRBV18 to TRBJ2-5; tentatively, D is TRBD1 (6 bases). There are 13 residues in the CDR3. The V and J ends lost 3 bases and 1 base respectively, with 6 bases between them. The V gene's germline CDR1 is KGHSH and CDR2 LQKENI. This chain's CDR3 is CASSPDSQETQYF. DNA of the CDR3: TGTGCCAGCTCACCGGACAGCCAAGAGACCCAGTACTTC.

This clone was observed a few times. The chain couples TRBV30 to TRBJ2-7; 11 positions agree with TRBD1. The CDR3 covers 15 residues. V was clipped by 0 bases and J by 3 bases; unmatched bases: 4. From germline, CDR1 is GTSNPN and CDR2 SVGIG (reference sequence). The CDR3 reads CAWSVLGQGVYEQYF. The CDR3 nucleotides read TGTGCCTGGAGTGTCCTGGGACAGGGGGTCTACGAGCAGTACTTC.

The chain carries TRBV6-5 and TRBJ2-7, with D possibly matching TRBD1 (5 bases). The germline V gene encodes CDR1 MNHEY and CDR2 SVGAGI. Trimming removed 0 bases from V and 2 bases from J, with 11 bases in between. CDR3 size: 15 residues. The DNA for the CDR3 is TGTGCCAGCAGTTACTCCACAGGATCTCCCTACGAGCAGTACTTC. This gives the protein CASSYSTGSPYEQYF.

CDR3 sequence reads: CASRPRDRALAYF. In DNA, the CDR3 is TGTGCCAGCAGACCCCGGGACAGGGCGTTGGCCTACTTC. The genes are TRBV6-5 and TRBJ2-7; 9 bases map to TRBD1. The CDR3 extends over 13 amino acids. Looked up from germline, CDR1 is MNHEY and CDR2 is SVGAGI. The V gene end was trimmed by 6 bases and the J gene end by 13 bases; junction bases not matched to a gene: 13.

Only a few counts were recorded for this clone. The rearrangement uses TRBV29-1 and TRBJ2-7; 7 positions match TRBD1. Germline values: CDR1 SQVTM, CDR2 ANQGSEA. V was clipped by 2 bases and J by 4 bases; unmatched bases: 2. This CDR3 has 12 amino acids. CDR3 sequence reads: CSVESGQYEQYF. CDR3 nucleotide sequence: TGCAGCGTTGAATCGGGACAGTACGAGCAGTACTTC.

This chain joins TRBV7-2 and TRBJ1-6; no clear D. The CDR3 covers 15 residues. With 4 bases removed from V and 5 bases from J, the gap between germline ends came to 12 bases. Germline V gene sequence: CDR1 SGHTA, CDR2 FQGNSA. The CDR3 spells CASSSRPLDNSPLHF. CDR3 DNA: TGTGCCAGCAGCTCTAGGCCTTTAGATAATTCACCCCTCCACTTT.

In its sample, this clone was seen a few times. This chain connects TRBV7-2 to TRBJ1-5, with TRBD1 matching over 7 bases. CDR1 and CDR2 from the germline V gene are SGHTA and FQGNSA. Germline trimming cut 4 bases from V and 3 bases from J; bases unmatched to any gene: 12. The CDR3 length is 17 residues. The chain's CDR3 is CASSYRTSEGANQPQHF. As DNA, the CDR3 is TGTGCCAGCAGCTACCGGACTAGCGAGGGGGCCAATCAGCCCCAGCATTTT.

V usage is TRBV5-1 and J usage is TRBJ1-2; D possibly corresponds to TRBD1 (5 bases). The CDR3 totals 12 residues. The germline V and J ends were trimmed by 2 bases and 8 bases, with 10 bases remaining between them. CDR1 is SGHRS and CDR2 is YFSETQ in the germline V gene. In DNA form, the CDR3 reads TGCGCCAGCAGCTTAGGGGAACGCGGCTACACCTTC. This gives the protein CASSLGERGYTF.

CDR3: CASSSLRSPNEQFF. The CDR3 coding sequence is TGTGCCAGCAGCTCCCTTCGTAGCCCCAATGAGCAGTTCTTC. The chain employs TRBV7-9 and TRBJ2-1; D not certain. CDR3 length: 14 residues. Germline CDR1 SEHNR, CDR2 FQNEAQ (reference sequence). V shed 4 bases and J shed 6 bases, with 13 bases lying between them.

The chain is built from TRBV11-2 and TRBJ1-1; possible D gene TRBD1, 6 bases. Trimming took off 8 bases at V and 0 bases at J, with 19 bases between the two ends. CDR3 length: 16 residues. CDR1 and CDR2 from the germline V gene are SGHAT and FQNNGV. The CDR3 region has the DNA TGTGCCAGCCGACCGAGAGGGGGACAACTGAACACTGAAGCTTTCTTT. Amino acids: CASRPRGGQLNTEAFF. Full variable domain (missing parts from reference TRBV11-2 and TRBJ1-1): EAGVAQSPRYKIIEKRQSVAFWCNPISGHATLYWYQQILGQGPKLLIQFQNNGVVDDSQLPKDRFSAERLKGVDSTLKIQPAKLEDSAVYLCASRPRGGQLNTEAFFGQGTRLTVV.

This clone was counted only a few times. The chain joins TRBV9 to TRBJ2-3; 10 bases are a match to TRBD2. Germline V CDR1 and CDR2: SGDLS, YYNGEE. This CDR3 region has 18 residues. The V segment lost 0 bases and the J segment 1 base; nucleotides outside the gene matches: 8. CDR3 amino acids: CASSVALGTSARTDTQYF. The CDR3 bases are TGTGCCAGCAGCGTAGCGCTCGGGACTAGCGCCCGCACAGATACGCAGTATTTT.

The genes are TRBV9 and TRBJ2-2; D uncertain. Germline values: CDR1 SGDLS, CDR2 YYNGEE. This CDR3 has 14 amino acids. V lost 5 bases, J lost 0 bases, and 8 bases lay in between. CDR3 region: CASRTHPNTGELFF. In DNA, the CDR3 is TGTGCCAGCAGGACACACCCGAACACCGGGGAGCTGTTTTTT.

The chain recombines TRBV12-5 with TRBJ2-5, with a tentative D call TRBD2 (6 bases). Germline CDR1 reads LGHNT; CDR2 reads FRNRAP. Between the trimmed V and J ends, which lost 2 bases and 5 bases, there was a span of 6 bases. The CDR3 totals 12 residues. The CDR3: CASGLREETQYF. In DNA, the CDR3 is TGTGCTAGTGGTTTGCGGGAGGAGACCCAGTACTTC. Complete variable domain (other parts from reference TRBV12-5 and TRBJ2-5): DARVTQTPRHKVTEMGQEVTMRCQPILGHNTVFWYRQTMMQGLELLAYFRNRAPLDDSGMPKDRFSAEMPDATLATLKIQPSEPRDSAVYFCASGLREETQYFGPGTRLLVL.